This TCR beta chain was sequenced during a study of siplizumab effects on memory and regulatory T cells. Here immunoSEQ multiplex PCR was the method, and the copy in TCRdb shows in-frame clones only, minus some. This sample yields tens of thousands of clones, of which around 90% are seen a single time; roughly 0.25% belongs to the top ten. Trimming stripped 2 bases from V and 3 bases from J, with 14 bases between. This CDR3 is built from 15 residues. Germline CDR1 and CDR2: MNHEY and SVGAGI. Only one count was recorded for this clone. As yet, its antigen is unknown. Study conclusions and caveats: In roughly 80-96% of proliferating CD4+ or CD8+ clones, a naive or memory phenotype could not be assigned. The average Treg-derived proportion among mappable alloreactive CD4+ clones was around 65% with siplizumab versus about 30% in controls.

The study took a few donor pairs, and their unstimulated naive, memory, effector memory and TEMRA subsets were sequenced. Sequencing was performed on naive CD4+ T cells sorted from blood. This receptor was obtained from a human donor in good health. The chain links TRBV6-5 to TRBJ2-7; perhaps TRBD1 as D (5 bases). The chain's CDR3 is CASSYLDSSHYEQYF. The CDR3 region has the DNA TGTGCCAGCAGTTACCTCGACAGTTCTCACTACGAGCAGTACTTC.